This T cell receptor (beta chain) was captured in a study of T cells in Graves' hyperthyroidism and ophthalmopathy. Points from the study as a whole: Most expanded thyroid clonotypes above 0.001 recurred in blood.

Regions amplified from RNA transcripts were the TCR beta CDR3 regions. The HTBI primer set was used in a first-round RT-PCR of the TCR CDR3. TCRdb itself ran the multiplex PCR reads through MiXCR, one entry per CDR3 protein. The sample has 550,000 to 650,000 distinct CDR3 sequences; roughly 13% are singletons. This clonotype appeared many times. What it binds is not known. The germline V gene has CDR1 SQVTM and CDR2 ANQGSEA. CDR3 length: 14 residues. V lost 5 bases, J lost 0 bases, and 10 bases lay in between. Together with thyroid ultrasound, orbital computed tomography, serum thyroxine and TRAb, clinical symptoms were used for diagnoses.

This chain connects TRBV29-1 to TRBJ2-2; D is ambiguous. The specimen sequenced was blood. This receptor was taken from a woman aged 25 to 39 with Graves' hyperthyroidism that later progressed to Graves' ophthalmopathy. The CDR3 region has the DNA TGCAGCGTTTACGGGCAGACGAACACCGGGGAGCTGTTTTTT. It specifies CSVYGQTNTGELFF.